Sequencing of this TCR beta chain was carried out in a study of beta chain features in type 1 diabetes. Notes on this clone: Its specificity is unknown.

Study-wide results and caveats: The naive, central memory and Treg TCRB repertoires showed an apparent similarity that was greater among patients than among healthy donors. Across all four CD4+ subsets, people with type 1 diabetes showed modestly shorter TCRB CDR3s. Insertions at VDJ junctions were less frequent in type 1 diabetes patients. These patients also deleted more nucleotides at the same junctions. High TCR expression in some cells could lead to their over-representation in cDNA sequencing.

Expressed TCRB transcripts were sequenced after all isolated RNA was converted to cDNA. TCRdb's copy holds only in-frame clones and misses some; the assay was immunoSEQ multiplex PCR. The table has approximately 270,000 clones, approximately 14% seen once. From germline, CDR1 is MNHNY and CDR2 SVGAGI (reference sequence). This CDR3 contains 14 residues. Trimming took off 5 bases at V and 9 bases at J, with 19 bases between the two ends. By way of CD45RO/CCR7/CD25/CD127/CD95/CD27, the CD4+ regulatory, stem cell-like memory, central memory and naive cells were sorted. The sequence was collected from a man aged 30 to 45 with type 1 diabetes. Sample: naive CD4+ T cells from blood. The chain recombines TRBV6-6 with TRBJ2-5, with TRBD2 as a possible D gene (6 bases). CDR3 residues: CASSQDTYSGAQYF. The CDR3 region has the DNA TGTGCCAGCAGTCAAGACACCTATTCGGGGGCCCAGTACTTC.